The 10 T cell receptor beta chains given below trace back to one sample, sequenced in a study of blood T cell repertoires in COVID-19. Sequencing used immunoSEQ multiplex PCR; TCRdb keeps in-frame clones, though not all of them. Seen here are 140,000 to 150,000 clones, 84% observed once, and the top ten hold 38%. Specimen: peripheral blood. These receptors were collected from a human donor in a cohort sampled during active COVID-19.

The chain uses TRBV5-1 and TRBJ1-2, with TRBD1 identical over 9 bases. V lost 6 bases to trimming and J lost 0 bases; unmatched junction nucleotides: 3. Germline CDR1 and CDR2: SGHRS and YFSETQ. The CDR3 covers 14 residues. CDR3 coding DNA: TGCGCCAGCAACGACAGGGGGGCTAACTATGGCTACACCTTC. It encodes CASNDRGANYGYTF.

This chain links TRBV12-3 or TRBV12-4 with TRBJ1-1; unclear D gene. Trimming pared 11 bases from V and 4 bases from J, leaving 11 bases between. The CDR3 extends over 11 amino acids. The CDR3 sequence: CAGGRGTEAFF. DNA for the CDR3: TGTGCCGGAGGACGCGGCACTGAAGCTTTCTTT.

The chain recombines TRBV6-5 with TRBJ2-3, with 7 bases fitting TRBD2. This CDR3 has 15 residues. The germline V gene encodes CDR1 MNHEY and CDR2 SVGAGI. V trimming: 6 bases; J trimming: 5 bases; junction bases outside the gene matches: 11. CDR3 nucleotide sequence: TGTGCCAGCAGACCTAGCGGAGCCGGGGGAGATACGCAGTATTTT. This codes for CASRPSGAGGDTQYF.

The rearrangement uses TRBV7-8 and TRBJ1-1; D perhaps matches TRBD1 (5 bases). V shed 4 bases and J shed 1 base, with 10 bases lying between them. CDR3 length equals 14 residues. Germline CDR1 SGHVS, CDR2 FQNEAQ. CDR3 bases: TGTGCCAGCAGCTCAAATACAGGGAACACTGAAGCTTTCTTT. Translation: CASSSNTGNTEAFF.

This chain uses TRBV19 with TRBJ2-5; 12 nucleotides agree with TRBD2. Germline trimming cut 4 bases from V and 2 bases from J; bases unmatched to any gene: 5. Germline lookup yields CDR1 LNHDA and CDR2 SQIVND (reference sequence). This CDR3 comprises 16 residues. The CDR3 region has the DNA TGTGCCAGTAGTACCTCTAGCGGGGGGGGACAAGAGACCCAGTACTTC. Its translation is CASSTSSGGGQETQYF.

The chain is built from TRBV3-1 (or the pseudogene TRBV3-2) and TRBJ1-2; TRBD1 matches at 8 bases. In germline, CDR1 is LGHDT, CDR2 YNNKEL (reference sequence). This CDR3 comprises 18 residues. V lost 5 bases and J lost 1; bases outside the gene matches: 15. The CDR3 sequence is CASSGSRPDRGLNYGYTF. Written as DNA, the CDR3 is TGTGCCAGCAGCGGAAGTCGTCCAGACAGGGGCCTTAACTATGGCTACACCTTC.

The rearrangement joins TRBV18 to TRBJ2-7, with D possibly being TRBD1 (5 bases). Trimming took off 3 bases at V and 6 bases at J, with 15 bases between the two ends. The length of the CDR3 is 14 residues. CDR1 and CDR2 (germline): KGHSH, LQKENI. Here the CDR3 reads CASSPTATVGEQYF. The CDR3 nucleotides are TGTGCCAGCTCACCGACAGCAACCGTGGGCGAGCAGTACTTC.

This clone was seen just once. This chain uses TRBV7-2 with TRBJ2-7, with 7 bases fitting TRBD1. The CDR3 is 15 amino acids. The germline V gene has CDR1 SGHTA and CDR2 FQGNSA. J gave up 0 bases and V 6 bases, and 8 bases lay outside the gene matches. In nucleotides, the CDR3 is TGTGCCAGCAGTCGCCACCGGGACAGCTCCTACGAGCAGTACTTC. Protein product: CASSRHRDSSYEQYF.

The chain carries TRBV19 and TRBJ2-5, with 12 bases lining up with TRBD2. The CDR3 runs 15 residues. CDR1 and CDR2 from the germline V gene are LNHDA and SQIVND (reference sequence). V dropped 6 bases and J dropped 2; count of bases not matched to a gene: 4. Here the CDR3 reads CASSGLAGRQETQYF. CDR3 nucleotide sequence: TGTGCCAGTAGCGGACTAGCGGGGAGACAAGAGACCCAGTACTTC.

CDR3 nucleotides: TGCGCCAGCAGCTCTAAGGGACAGGGAGCTAACTATGGCTACACCTTC. This encodes CASSSKGQGANYGYTF. V usage is TRBV5-1 and J usage is TRBJ1-2, with 9 bases matching TRBD1. After removal of 3 bases from V and 0 bases from J, the junction contained 6 bases not matched to a gene. Per the germline V gene, CDR1 is SGHRS and CDR2 is YFSETQ. This CDR3 contains 16 residues.